These T cell receptor beta chains were read from a single sample in a study of cytomegalovirus exposure and HLA in healthy donors. TCRdb's copy holds only in-frame clones and misses some; the assay was immunoSEQ multiplex PCR. The data contain roughly 68,000 clones, 60% to 75% of them singletons. Sequenced material: PBMCs. These receptors all come from a man aged 40-50 years in good health and CMV-seropositive. CDR3s include the opening cysteine and the closing phenylalanine or tryptophan. The order of the fields is clone size, J gene, D gene, V gene, CDR3 DNA, CDR3 protein. The D gene is left open where the match is weak. Size is omitted from some rows. Given values are once, few, many or a class for expanded clones.

>.|TRBJ1-1|TRBD1|TRBV4-3
TGCGCCAGCAGTCCGGACAGGGGGGAGACTGAAGCTTTCTTT
CASSPDRGETEAFF
>few|TRBJ2-2|TRBD1|TRBV6-1
TGTGCCAGCAGATTGGGACAGGGGGCTGCCGGGGAGCTGTTTTTT
CASRLGQGAAGELFF
>.|TRBJ2-7|.|TRBV11-3
TGTGCCATCAGTCAGAGGGGGAGGGCGGCCTACGAGCAGTACTTC
CAISQRGRAAYEQYF
>.|TRBJ1-2|TRBD1|TRBV5-1
TGCGCCAGCAGGGTACAGGGGACGGATGGCTACACCTTC
CASRVQGTDGYTF
>few|TRBJ2-6|.|TRBV6-1
TGTGCCAGCAGTGAATCCGGGACATCTGGGGCCAACGTCCTGACTTTC
CASSESGTSGANVLTF
>few|TRBJ1-2|.|TRBV4-1
TGCGCCAGCAGCCAAGATCGACGCCAACAGGCATTCGGCTACACCTTC
CASSQDRRQQAFGYTF
>.|TRBJ2-3|.|TRBV7-3
TGTGCCAGCAGCTTACGCCAGGGGTCGGGTGATACGCAGTATTTT
CASSLRQGSGDTQYF
>.|TRBJ1-6|.|TRBV5-1
TGCGCCAGCAGACTCGGGCCCAGGGCGGATTCACCCCTCCACTTT
CASRLGPRADSPLHF
>few|TRBJ1-3|.|TRBV18
TGTGCCAGCTCACCACCCTCCGGGGACTCTGGAAACACCATATATTTT
CASSPPSGDSGNTIYF
>.|TRBJ2-7|TRBD1|TRBV11-3
TGTGCCAGCAAACGGACAGGGCTTACCTACGAGCAGTACTTC
CASKRTGLTYEQYF
>.|TRBJ2-3|.|TRBV7-9
TGTGCCAGCAGCTTAGTTGCGGGGGCCGTAGCAGATACGCAGTATTTT
CASSLVAGAVADTQYF
>.|TRBJ2-1|TRBD2|TRBV30
TGTGCCTGGAGGAAACGGGGAGGGTCCTACAATGAGCAGTTCTTC
CAWRKRGGSYNEQFF
>.|TRBJ2-7|.|TRBV7-9
TGTGCCAGCAGCTTACGTGGCAGGGGGGCTCCCGAGCAGTACTTC
CASSLRGRGAPEQYF
>.|TRBJ2-3|TRBD2|TRBV30
TGTGCCTGGCTTCTCCCACTAGCGGGGGGGCCCACAGATACGCAGTATTTT
CAWLLPLAGGPTDTQYF
>.|TRBJ2-6|TRBD1|TRBV7-9
TGTGCGCTGACAGGGGGGAACTCTGGGGCCAACGTCCTGACTTTC
CALTGGNSGANVLTF
>.|TRBJ1-3|.|TRBV29-1
TGCAGCGTTGTAAGCGGCCCTGGAAACACCATATATTTT
CSVVSGPGNTIYF
>.|TRBJ2-2|.|TRBV5-6
TGTGCCAGCAGCTACTCCGGACAGACGCGAGCCACCGGGGAGCTGTTTTTT
CASSYSGQTRATGELFF
>.|TRBJ1-2|.|TRBV4-1
TGCGCCAGCAGCCACGAGGACAGCCCAAGGTATGGCTACACCTTC
CASSHEDSPRYGYTF
>.|TRBJ1-6|.|TRBV30
TGTGCCTGCCGTCGTGGGAGCTCCTATAATTCACCCCTCCACTTT
CACRRGSSYNSPLHF
>.|TRBJ2-7|TRBD1|TRBV19
TGTGCCAGTAGTATAGACAGGGGGCGCATGCACTTC
CASSIDRGRMHF
>.|TRBJ2-7|.|TRBV13
TGTGCCAGCAGCGCTAGCGCGAGGGGACCCTACGAGCAGTACTTC
CASSASARGPYEQYF
>.|TRBJ1-5|.|TRBV2
TGTGCCAGCAAGGGGCCCAATCAGCCCCAGCATTTT
CASKGPNQPQHF
>.|TRBJ1-2|TRBD1|TRBV27
TGTGCCAGCAGTTTATCCGGGGACAGACTCTATGGCTACACCTTC
CASSLSGDRLYGYTF
>.|TRBJ2-5|TRBD2|TRBV7-8
TGTGCCAGCAGCCGACCAAGGCGGGGGGGCCAAGAGACCCAGTACTTC
CASSRPRRGGQETQYF
>.|TRBJ2-7|TRBD2|TRBV5-1
TGCGCCAGCAGATCTGGGACTACCAACTACGAGCAGTACTTC
CASRSGTTNYEQYF
>.|TRBJ2-7|.|TRBV2
TGTGCCAGCAGCGCTCGGACAGGGAGGGGGTACGAGCAGTACTTC
CASSARTGRGYEQYF
>.|TRBJ2-3|.|TRBV19
TGTGCCAGTAGTATAAAGCGAGGAGGCACAGATACGCAGTATTTT
CASSIKRGGTDTQYF
>.|TRBJ2-2|.|TRBV13
TGTGCCAGCAGCCCAACCAGCACCGGGGAGCTGTTTTTT
CASSPTSTGELFF
>.|TRBJ1-2|.|TRBV20-1
TGCAGTGCAGAGGATGGCTATGGCTACACCTTC
CSAEDGYGYTF
>.|TRBJ1-2|TRBD1|TRBV4-1
TGCGCCAGCAGCGCTAGAGGAATAATGGGCCGGGACAGTAGTAATGGCTACACCTTC
CASSARGIMGRDSSNGYTF
>.|TRBJ2-3|TRBD2|TRBV2
TGTGCCAGCACACTGTCGGGTCTAGCGGGGTTGGATACGCAGTATTTT
CASTLSGLAGLDTQYF
>few|TRBJ1-2|.|TRBV28
TGTGCCAGCAGTCCCATGGGGCTCGGTGGCTACACCTTC
CASSPMGLGGYTF
>.|TRBJ1-3|TRBD1|TRBV29-1
TGCAGCGTGGGGACAGGCGTCTCTGGAAACACCATATATTTT
CSVGTGVSGNTIYF
>.|TRBJ1-6|TRBD1|TRBV28
TGTGCCAGCAGATCCGGGACAGGGGGTTCACCCCTCCACTTT
CASRSGTGGSPLHF
>.|TRBJ1-1|TRBD1|TRBV7-6
TGTGCCAGCAGCTTCAGGGGGGATCGGGTTGGTGAAGCTTTCTTT
CASSFRGDRVGEAFF
>few|TRBJ2-3|.|TRBV18
TGTGCCAGCTCGGGCGAGGGCTTCGGGAAATCGGATACGCAGTATTTT
CASSGEGFGKSDTQYF
>.|TRBJ1-6|.|TRBV5-1
TGCGCCAGCAGCTCCGCAGGAATCGTGCAGCCACCCCTCCACTTT
CASSSAGIVQPPLHF
>.|TRBJ2-1|.|TRBV4-2
TGTGCCAGCAGCCATTCAGGGCTTTCGAAGAATGAGCAGTTCTTC
CASSHSGLSKNEQFF
>few|TRBJ1-1|.|TRBV7-9
TGTGCCAGCAGCTTAGGTAACCCGGGGAACACTGAAGCTTTCTTT
CASSLGNPGNTEAFF
>.|TRBJ2-2|TRBD1|TRBV25-1
TGTGCCAGCAGTAAACGGACAGGGGGCACCACCGGGGAGCTGTTTTTT
CASSKRTGGTTGELFF
>.|TRBJ2-5|.|TRBV2
TGTGCCAGCCGCTTCCCGGGGGTACAAGAGACCCAGTACTTC
CASRFPGVQETQYF
>.|TRBJ1-6|TRBD1|TRBV27
TGTGCCAGCAGCTTGGACAGGGGGAATTCACCCCTCCACTTT
CASSLDRGNSPLHF
>.|TRBJ1-5|.|TRBV28
TGTGCCTCGAGGGCACGATTAGTCAATCAGCCCCAGCATTTT
CASRARLVNQPQHF
>.|TRBJ1-6|.|TRBV7-2
TGTGCCAGCAGCTTAGATGAGGGGGGAGGGACACCCCTCCACTTT
CASSLDEGGGTPLHF
>.|TRBJ2-5|TRBD1|TRBV6-5
TGTGCCAGCAGGTGGGGACAGGGGGGAGAGACCCAGTACTTC
CASRWGQGGETQYF
>.|TRBJ2-5|TRBD1|TRBV30
TGTGCCTGGAGTGTGGGTGACAGGGGGCCAGAGACCCAGTACTTC
CAWSVGDRGPETQYF
>few|TRBJ2-3|TRBD2|TRBV6-5
TGTGCCAGCAGCGCGGGGGAGACAGATACGCAGTATTTT
CASSAGETDTQYF
>.|TRBJ2-7|.|TRBV6-1
TGTGCCAGCAGTGAAACTACGGACAGCTCCTACGAGCAGTACTTC
CASSETTDSSYEQYF
>.|TRBJ1-2|.|TRBV5-5
TGTGCCAGCAGGAAAGACCAGGGCTCTGGCTACACCTTC
CASRKDQGSGYTF
>.|TRBJ2-1|.|TRBV5-1
TGCGCCAGCAGCTTGGGTGTTAATAGGGGCTACAATGAGCAGTTCTTC
CASSLGVNRGYNEQFF
>few|TRBJ1-2|.|TRBV5-4
TGTGCCAGCAGCTTGGCTCCGGGTCTCAACTATGGCTACACCTTC
CASSLAPGLNYGYTF
>.|TRBJ1-1|TRBD1|TRBV7-2
TGTGCCAGCAGCTTAGAGGCAGGGGGGGAAGCTTTCTTT
CASSLEAGGEAFF